The rows below give T cell receptor beta chains drawn from one sample of a study of blood T cell repertoires in COVID-19. Some clones are missing from TCRdb's copy, which holds only in-frame ones; the method was immunoSEQ multiplex PCR. The sample carries some 260,000 clones, 70% to 90% recorded once. Sample: peripheral blood. The receptors were sampled from a man aged 18 to 35 with active or convalescent COVID-19. The CDR3 runs from the conserved cysteine through the conserved F or W.

>TRBV27
CASSLSQNSRNYGYTF
>TRBV9
CASTDFNTGELFF
>TRBV28
CASSQGGSGNTIYF
>TRBV4-1
CASSPEGSSYNEQFF
>TRBV24-1
CATSDLQGRGYTF
>TRBV20-1
CSARDRRAQFF
>TRBV4-2
CASSQGLAGADTQYF
>TRBV30
CAWSVGGLATAGNTIYF
>TRBV4-3
CASSQEVQNEQFF
>TRBV2
CASREYRGLGYGYTF
>TRBV19
CASSIQGALETQYF
>TRBV12-5
CASGNGLAGPQETQYF
>TRBV19
CASSDGGFNEQYF
>TRBV15
CATSRDRADEKLFF
>TRBV6-2/TRBV6-3
CASSYSIGDTEAFF
>TRBV28
CASSLGTSGEETQYF
>TRBV4-2
CASSQDFRYGAGNNEQFF
>TRBV5-1
CASSWTGTGRDTQYF
>TRBV7-6
CASSLRVGGRANEKLFF
>TRBV9
CASSASTGTEHGYTF
>TRBV7-6
CASSSYTGSVTDTQYF
>TRBV28
CASSRTGGWANTIYF
>TRBV6-5
CASSFSGVKPYEQYF
>TRBV29-1
CSVVAGGGEQYF
>TRBV20-1
CSASDQGIFTEAFF
>TRBV7-9
CASSFRGFGEKLFF
>TRBV5-4
CASSTKQGLNTEAFF
>TRBV11-1
CASSLLGGTEAFF
>TRBV28
CATIGDRGRDTQYF
>TRBV6-2/TRBV6-3
CASSRLAGEGRELFF